This TCR beta chain was recovered during a study of blood T cell repertoires in COVID-19. Study information: Both acute and convalescent COVID-19 samples were obtained from the United States, Italy and Spain.

Participants were aged roughly 18 to 90 years, lived in under 25 US areas, and enrolled virtually. Trimming left V 5 bases short and J 8 bases short, with 17 bases between. The CDR3 loop spans 14 amino acids. Germline lookup yields CDR1 SGDLS and CDR2 YYNGEE. In the original analysis: Estimation of nucleated cell counts was performed using reference gene primer amplification. Produced via immunoSEQ multiplex PCR; TCRdb's table is partial and in-frame only. Clone size and the V and J calls come from that table; the DNA yielded D and trimming. The table includes about 180,000 clones, roughly nine tenths detected once.

Input material: PBMCs or T cells enriched from blood (not recorded which). The chain links TRBV9 to TRBJ2-1; tentative D call: TRBD2 (6 bases). The sequence derives from a woman aged 40 to 55 with acute COVID-19. CDR3 nucleotides: TGTGCCAGCAGTCGTCTACCTGGAGGGGATGAGCAGTTCTTC. Protein: CASSRLPGGDEQFF.